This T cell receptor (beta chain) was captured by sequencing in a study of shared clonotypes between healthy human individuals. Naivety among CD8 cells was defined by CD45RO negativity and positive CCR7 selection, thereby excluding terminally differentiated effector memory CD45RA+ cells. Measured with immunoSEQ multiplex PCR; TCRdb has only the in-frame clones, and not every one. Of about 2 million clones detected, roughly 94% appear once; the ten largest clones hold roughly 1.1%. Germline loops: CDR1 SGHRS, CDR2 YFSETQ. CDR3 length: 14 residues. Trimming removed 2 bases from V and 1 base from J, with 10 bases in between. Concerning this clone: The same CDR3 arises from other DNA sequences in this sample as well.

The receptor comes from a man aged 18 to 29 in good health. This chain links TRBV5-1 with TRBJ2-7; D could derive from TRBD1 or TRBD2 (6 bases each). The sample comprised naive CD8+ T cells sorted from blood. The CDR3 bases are TGCGCCAGCAGCTTAAGGGGGGTATCCTACGAGCAGTACTTC. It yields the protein CASSLRGVSYEQYF.